This record covers a single T cell receptor beta chain. The source of the sample is a study of OX40 agonist ivuxolimab in advanced cancers. The data were produced by immunoSEQ multiplex PCR, yet TCRdb's version contains in-frame clones alone and is incomplete. Of about 36,000 clones listed, roughly 77% are singletons. The source is an adult with an advanced solid tumor such as melanoma, head and neck, liver or kidney cancer. Sequenced here: CD4+ or CD8+ T cells sorted from blood, sampled in a trial of the OX40 agonist ivuxolimab.

The CDR3, as DNA: TGTGCCAGCAGACCCGCCGCGGGGGGTAGGAACGAGCAGTACTTC. It is translated as CASRPAAGGRNEQYF. V is TRBV28 and J is TRBJ2-7, with 8 nucleotides matching TRBD2. V gave up 6 bases and J gave up 5 bases; unmatched junction bases: 12. Germline values: CDR1 MDHEN, CDR2 SYDVKM. CDR3 length: 15 amino acids.